This TCR beta chain was retrieved from a study of blood T cell repertoires in COVID-19. Study-wide context: Material from acute and convalescent COVID-19 was sourced from the United States, Italy and Spain.

Source study methods: The assay estimated nucleated cells by amplifying reference gene primers. Libraries were prepared by immunoSEQ multiplex PCR; TCRdb keeps only in-frame clonotypes and omits some of them. The DNA gave D and trimming, while V, J and clone size come from that table. The data contain about 210,000 clones, around four fifths of them seen just once; the ten biggest clones take up 7.6%. CDR3 size: 14 residues. Germline values: CDR1 MNHNY, CDR2 SVGAGI (reference sequence). V lost 8 bases, J lost 6 bases, and 16 bases lay in between. The sequencing input was peripheral blood. The chain uses TRBV6-6 and TRBJ2-2; weak D call: TRBD2 (6 bases). The TCR comes from a woman aged 45 to 65 with active or convalescent COVID-19. This chain's CDR3 is CASVPVGGPGELFF. CDR3 DNA sequence: TGTGCCAGCGTCCCGGTCGGGGGTCCCGGGGAGCTGTTTTTT.